A single sample is the source of the 10 T cell receptor beta chains below, sequenced in a study of cytomegalovirus exposure and HLA in healthy donors. With 60 Vbeta and 13 Jbeta primers, the PCR was carried out. TCRdb's copy holds only in-frame clones and misses some; the assay was immunoSEQ multiplex PCR. The repertoire table contains about 33,000 clones. The sequencing sample was made of PBMCs. The receptors derive from a woman aged 40 to 50 in good health and CMV-seropositive.

The chain employs TRBV27 and TRBJ2-1; 11 nucleotides match TRBD2. V lost 5 bases to trimming and J lost 2 bases; unmatched junction nucleotides: 5. The CDR3 is made up of 16 amino acids. Germline CDR1 is MNHEY and CDR2 is SMNVEV (reference sequence). The CDR3 loop reads CASSPGSGRAYNEQFF. The DNA of the CDR3 is TGTGCCAGCAGTCCGGGTAGCGGGAGGGCCTACAATGAGCAGTTCTTC.

The CDR3, as DNA: TGTGCCAGCAGCGCGACAGGGTCAAGTGAAAAACTGTTTTTT. Translated: CASSATGSSEKLFF. The V call is TRBV2, the J call TRBJ1-4; 7 positions match TRBD1. The V gene end was trimmed by 6 bases and the J gene end by 7 bases; junction bases not matched to a gene: 8. This CDR3 has 14 residues. CDR1 and CDR2 (germline): SNHLY, FYNNEI.

V gene TRBV7-2 combines with J gene TRBJ1-4; D remains unclear. The CDR3 extends over 15 amino acids. V lost 6 bases to trimming and J lost 5 bases, with 16 bases between them. Germline CDR1 and CDR2: SGHTA and FQGNSA. The CDR3 here is CASSLNSQLNEKLFF. The CDR3 nucleotides are TGTGCCAGCAGTTTAAATTCCCAACTAAATGAAAAACTGTTTTTT.

The genes are TRBV10-3 and TRBJ2-2; 8 bases are shared with TRBD1. V was pared by 3 bases and J by 3 bases, with 6 bases of the junction left unmatched. The germline CDR1 and CDR2 sequences are ENHRY and SYGVKD. The CDR3 is made up of 16 amino acids. This chain's CDR3 is CAISEWTGSDTGELFF. CDR3 sequence (DNA): TGTGCCATCAGTGAATGGACAGGGTCGGACACCGGGGAGCTGTTTTTT.

The chain links TRBV7-9 to TRBJ2-5; 11 bases map to TRBD2. This CDR3 region has 19 residues. CDR1 and CDR2 from the germline V gene are SEHNR and FQNEAQ (reference sequence). With 0 bases clipped from V and 2 bases from J, the junction kept 11 bases outside the gene matches. DNA of the CDR3: TGTGCCAGCAGCTTAGCATGGAGACTAGCGGGATTTAGACAAGAGACCCAGTACTTC. Amino acids: CASSLAWRLAGFRQETQYF.

CDR3 in DNA: TGTGCCAGCAGACCTGACAGGGGGCTGTACGAGCAGTACTTC. Residues: CASRPDRGLYEQYF. This sequence joins TRBV7-8 and TRBJ2-7, with TRBD1 matching over 10 bases. Losses at the gene ends were 6 bases for V and 4 bases for J; bases not matched to a gene: 6. This CDR3 is 14 amino acids long. Germline loops: CDR1 SGHVS, CDR2 FQNEAQ.

V and J are TRBV9 and TRBJ1-2, with D unclear. This CDR3 spans 13 amino acids. Germline V CDR1 and CDR2: SGDLS, YYNGEE. V was cut by 3 bases and J by 1 base, with 7 bases left in between. CDR3 nucleotides: TGTGCCAGCAGCGCCGGGTTTAACTATGGCTACACCTTC. It encodes CASSAGFNYGYTF.

V and J are TRBV29-1 and TRBJ2-3; TRBD2 aligns across 8 bases. Trimming cost V 6 bases and J 1 base; bases outside gene matches: 0. This CDR3 region has 12 residues. Germline loops: CDR1 SQVTM, CDR2 ANQGSEA. CDR3 coding DNA: TGCAGCGTGACTAGCGGCACAGATACGCAGTATTTT. This gives the protein CSVTSGTDTQYF.

The chain couples TRBV27 to TRBJ2-1, with D perhaps matching TRBD2 (8 bases). The CDR3 totals 15 residues. The V gene lost 3 bases and the J gene lost 10 bases, with 19 bases spanning the gap. Germline CDR1 is MNHEY and CDR2 is SMNVEV (reference sequence). The CDR3 sequence: CASSLVGLGGREQFF. CDR3 coding DNA: TGTGCCAGCAGTTTGGTGGGACTAGGGGGCCGGGAGCAGTTCTTC.

V is TRBV30 and J is TRBJ2-1; a possible D gene is TRBD2 (7 bases). V was clipped by 0 bases and J by 14 bases, with 14 bases between them. From germline, CDR1 is GTSNPN and CDR2 SVGIG (reference sequence). CDR3 length: 12 residues. The CDR3 spells CAWSVRRGQEFF. The CDR3 nucleotides are TGTGCCTGGAGTGTAAGGCGGGGGCAGGAGTTCTTC.